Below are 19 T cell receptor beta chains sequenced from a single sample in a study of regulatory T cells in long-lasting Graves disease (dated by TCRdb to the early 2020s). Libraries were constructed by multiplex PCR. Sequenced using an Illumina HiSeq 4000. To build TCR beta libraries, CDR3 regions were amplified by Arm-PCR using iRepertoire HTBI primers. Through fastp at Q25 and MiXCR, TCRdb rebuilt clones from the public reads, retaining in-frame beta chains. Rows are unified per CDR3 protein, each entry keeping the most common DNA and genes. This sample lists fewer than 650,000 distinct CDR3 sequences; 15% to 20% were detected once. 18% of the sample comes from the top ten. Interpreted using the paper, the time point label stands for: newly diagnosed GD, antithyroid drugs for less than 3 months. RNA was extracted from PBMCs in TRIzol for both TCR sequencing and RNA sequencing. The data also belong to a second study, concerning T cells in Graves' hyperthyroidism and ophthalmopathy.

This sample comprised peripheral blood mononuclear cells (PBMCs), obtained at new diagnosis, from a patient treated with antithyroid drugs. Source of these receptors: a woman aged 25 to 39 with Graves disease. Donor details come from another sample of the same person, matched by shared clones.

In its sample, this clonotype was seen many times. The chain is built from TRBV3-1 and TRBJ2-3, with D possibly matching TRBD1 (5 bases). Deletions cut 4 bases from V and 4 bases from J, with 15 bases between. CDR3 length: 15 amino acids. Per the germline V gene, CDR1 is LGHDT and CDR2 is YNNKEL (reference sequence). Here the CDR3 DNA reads TGTGCCAGCAGCCCGCCTCAGGGTGTCGCAGATACGCAGTATTTT. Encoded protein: CASSPPQGVADTQYF.

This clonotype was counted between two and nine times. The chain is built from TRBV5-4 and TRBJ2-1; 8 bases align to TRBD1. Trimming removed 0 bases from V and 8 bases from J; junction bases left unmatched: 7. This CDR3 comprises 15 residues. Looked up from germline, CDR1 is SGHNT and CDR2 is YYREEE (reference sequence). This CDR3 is CASSLGPDRDYEQFF. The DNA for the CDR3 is TGTGCCAGCAGCTTGGGGCCGGACAGGGACTATGAGCAGTTCTTC.

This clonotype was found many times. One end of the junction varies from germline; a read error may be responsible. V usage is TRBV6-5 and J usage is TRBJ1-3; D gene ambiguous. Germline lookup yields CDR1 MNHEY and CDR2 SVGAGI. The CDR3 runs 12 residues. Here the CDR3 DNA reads TGTGCCAGCAGTTACTCTGAAAACACCATATATTTT. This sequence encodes CASSYSENTIYF.

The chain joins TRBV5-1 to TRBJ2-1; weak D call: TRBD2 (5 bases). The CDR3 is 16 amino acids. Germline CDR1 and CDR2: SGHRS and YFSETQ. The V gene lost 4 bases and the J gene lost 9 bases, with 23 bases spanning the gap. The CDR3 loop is CASSRGDSRGVVEQFF. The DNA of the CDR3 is TGCGCCAGCAGCCGGGGAGATAGCCGAGGAGTTGTTGAGCAGTTCTTC.

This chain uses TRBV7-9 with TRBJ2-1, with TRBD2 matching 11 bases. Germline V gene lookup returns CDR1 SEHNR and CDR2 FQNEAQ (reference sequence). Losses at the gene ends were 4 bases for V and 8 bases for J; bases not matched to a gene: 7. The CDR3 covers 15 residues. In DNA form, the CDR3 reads TGTGCCAGCAGCTCGACCGGACTAGCGGGCGATGAGCAGTTCTTC. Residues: CASSSTGLAGDEQFF.

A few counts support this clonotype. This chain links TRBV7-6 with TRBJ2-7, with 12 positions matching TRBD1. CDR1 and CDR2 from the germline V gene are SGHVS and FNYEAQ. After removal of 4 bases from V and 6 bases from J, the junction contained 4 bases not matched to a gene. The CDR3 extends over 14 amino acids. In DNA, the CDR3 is TGTGCCAGCAGCTCAGGGACAGGGGGCGGCGAGCAGTACTTC. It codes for CASSSGTGGGEQYF.

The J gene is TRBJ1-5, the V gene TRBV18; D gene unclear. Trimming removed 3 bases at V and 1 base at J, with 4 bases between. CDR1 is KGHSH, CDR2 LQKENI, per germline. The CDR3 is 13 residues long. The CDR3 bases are TGTGCCAGCTCACCGGTGAGCAATCAGCCCCAGCATTTT. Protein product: CASSPVSNQPQHF.

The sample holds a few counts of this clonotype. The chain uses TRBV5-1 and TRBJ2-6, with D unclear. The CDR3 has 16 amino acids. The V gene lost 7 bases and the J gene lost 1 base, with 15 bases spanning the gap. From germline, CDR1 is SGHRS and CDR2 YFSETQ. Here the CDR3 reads CASRPSLTSGANVLTF. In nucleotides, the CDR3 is TGCGCCAGCCGGCCATCCCTGACTTCTGGGGCCAACGTCCTGACTTTC.

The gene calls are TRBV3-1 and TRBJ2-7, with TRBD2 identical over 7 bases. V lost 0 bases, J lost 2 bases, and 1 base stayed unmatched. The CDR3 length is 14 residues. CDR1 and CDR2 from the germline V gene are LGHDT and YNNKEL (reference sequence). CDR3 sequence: CASSQDGRAYEQYF. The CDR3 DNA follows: TGTGCCAGCAGCCAAGATGGGAGGGCCTACGAGCAGTACTTC.

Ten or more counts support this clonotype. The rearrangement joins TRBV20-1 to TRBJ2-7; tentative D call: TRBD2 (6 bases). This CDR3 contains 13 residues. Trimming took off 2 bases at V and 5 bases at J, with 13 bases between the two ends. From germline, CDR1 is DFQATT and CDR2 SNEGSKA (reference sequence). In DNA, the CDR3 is TGCAGTGCTAGACAGGGACTGGAGGACGAGCAGTACTTC. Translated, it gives CSARQGLEDEQYF.

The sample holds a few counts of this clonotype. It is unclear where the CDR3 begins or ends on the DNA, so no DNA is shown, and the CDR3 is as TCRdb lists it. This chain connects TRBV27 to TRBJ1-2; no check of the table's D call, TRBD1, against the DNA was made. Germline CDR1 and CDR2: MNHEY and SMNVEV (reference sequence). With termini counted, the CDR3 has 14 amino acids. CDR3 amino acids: CASSSSDPGYGYTF.

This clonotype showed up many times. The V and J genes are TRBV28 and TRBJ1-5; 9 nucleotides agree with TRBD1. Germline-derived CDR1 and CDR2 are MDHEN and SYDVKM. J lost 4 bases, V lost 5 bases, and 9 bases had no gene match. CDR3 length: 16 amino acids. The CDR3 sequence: CASSLPGTGINQPQHF. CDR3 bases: TGTGCCAGCAGTCTTCCCGGGACAGGGATTAATCAGCCCCAGCATTTT.

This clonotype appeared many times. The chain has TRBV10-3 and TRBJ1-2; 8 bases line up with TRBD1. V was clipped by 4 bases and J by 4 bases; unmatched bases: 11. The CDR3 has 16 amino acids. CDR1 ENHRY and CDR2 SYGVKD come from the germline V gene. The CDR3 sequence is CAISASGQGLLYGYTF. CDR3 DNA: TGTGCCATCAGTGCAAGTGGACAGGGCCTTCTCTATGGCTACACCTTC.

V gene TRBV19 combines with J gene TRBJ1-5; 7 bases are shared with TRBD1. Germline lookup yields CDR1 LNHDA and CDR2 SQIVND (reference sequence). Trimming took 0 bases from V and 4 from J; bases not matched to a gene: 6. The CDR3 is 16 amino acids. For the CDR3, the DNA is TGTGCCAGTAGTATAGATTACGGGGACAGAAATCAGCCCCAGCATTTT. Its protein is CASSIDYGDRNQPQHF.

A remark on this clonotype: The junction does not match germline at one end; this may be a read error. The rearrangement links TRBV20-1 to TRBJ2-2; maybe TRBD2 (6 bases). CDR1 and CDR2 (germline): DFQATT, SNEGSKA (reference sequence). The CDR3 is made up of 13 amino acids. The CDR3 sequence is CSATSWNTGELFF. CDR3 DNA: TGCAGCGCTACTAGCTGGAACACCGGGGAGCTGTTTTTT.

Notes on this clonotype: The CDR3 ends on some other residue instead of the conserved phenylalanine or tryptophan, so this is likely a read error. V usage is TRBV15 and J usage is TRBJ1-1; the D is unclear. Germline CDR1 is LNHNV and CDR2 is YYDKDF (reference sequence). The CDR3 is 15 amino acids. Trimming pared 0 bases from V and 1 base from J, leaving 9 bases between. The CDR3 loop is CATSRDAWSNTEAFS. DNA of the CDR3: TGTGCCACCAGCAGAGATGCATGGTCGAACACTGAAGCTTTCTCT.

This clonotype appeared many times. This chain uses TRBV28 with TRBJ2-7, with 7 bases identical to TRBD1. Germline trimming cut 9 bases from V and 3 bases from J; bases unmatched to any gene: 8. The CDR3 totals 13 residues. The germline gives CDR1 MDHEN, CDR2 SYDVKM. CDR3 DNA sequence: TGTGCCAGTCTCTCCGGGGACAGCTACGAGCAGTACTTC. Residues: CASLSGDSYEQYF.

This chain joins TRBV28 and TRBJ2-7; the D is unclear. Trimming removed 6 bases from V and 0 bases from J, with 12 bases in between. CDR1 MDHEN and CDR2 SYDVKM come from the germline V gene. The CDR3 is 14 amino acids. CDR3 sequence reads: CASSRPVDSYEQYF. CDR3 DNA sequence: TGTGCCAGCAGCCGCCCGGTTGACTCCTACGAGCAGTACTTC.

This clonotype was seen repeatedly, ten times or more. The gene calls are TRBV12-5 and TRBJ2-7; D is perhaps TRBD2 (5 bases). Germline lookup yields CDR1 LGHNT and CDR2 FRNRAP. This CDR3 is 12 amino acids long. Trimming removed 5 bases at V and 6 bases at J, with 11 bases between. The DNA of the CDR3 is TGTGCTAGTGGTAGCGGAAGTAGCGAGCAGTACTTC. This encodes CASGSGSSEQYF.